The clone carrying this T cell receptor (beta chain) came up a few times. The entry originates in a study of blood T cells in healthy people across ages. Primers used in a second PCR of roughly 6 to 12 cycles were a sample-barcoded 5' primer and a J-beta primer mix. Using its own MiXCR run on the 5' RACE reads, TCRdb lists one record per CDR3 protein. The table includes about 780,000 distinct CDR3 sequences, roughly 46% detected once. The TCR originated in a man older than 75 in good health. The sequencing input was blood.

In DNA form, the CDR3 reads TGTGCCAGCAGTAACACAGGGTTAACAGATACGCAGTATTTT. Translation: CASSNTGLTDTQYF. The V gene is TRBV6-6, the J gene TRBJ2-3; possibly TRBD1 for D (6 bases). Trimming took off 5 bases at V and 3 bases at J, with 12 bases between the two ends. The length of the CDR3 is 14 residues. CDR1 is MNHNY, CDR2 SVGAGI, per germline (reference sequence).